The 23 T cell receptor beta chains below come from one sample, sequenced in a study of blood T cell repertoires in COVID-19 (dated by TCRdb to the early 2020s). Libraries were made using the immunoSEQ multiplex PCR assay. In TCRdb, the immuneACCESS table is reduced to in-frame sequences with V and J assigned. These tables do not hold every clone; where another copy was compared, an unresolved V gene accounts for under half, and the others remain unexplained. The sample data list about 280,000 clones, and 88% of these were observed just once. The ten most abundant clones make up about 11% of the sample. The sample was peripheral blood. Receptor source: a woman aged 25-40 years with COVID-19, enrolled during active disease.

V usage is TRBV6-4 and J usage is TRBJ1-5; 10 bases are shared with TRBD1. This CDR3 has 17 amino acids. Per germline, CDR1 MRHNA and CDR2 SNTAGT. V trimming: 4 bases; J trimming: 3 bases; junction bases outside the gene matches: 9. CDR3 sequence: CASSGGTGERDNQPQHF. CDR3 nucleotide sequence: TGTGCCAGCAGTGGGGGGACAGGGGAGAGGGACAATCAGCCCCAGCATTTT.

CDR3 sequence: CASRKTGGLYF. The CDR3, as DNA: TGTGCCAGCAGGAAGACAGGGGGTCTGTACTTC. The rearrangement links TRBV28 to TRBJ2-7, with 9 positions matching TRBD1. The CDR3 extends over 11 amino acids. V shed 6 bases, J shed 12 bases, and the junction held 6 bases outside the gene matches. Germline V lookup: CDR1 MDHEN, CDR2 SYDVKM. The complete variable domain, with remaining parts taken from reference TRBV28 and TRBJ2-7, reads DVKVTQSSRYLVKRTGEKVFLECVQDMDHENMFWYRQDPGLGLRLIYFSYDVKMKEKGDIPEGYSVSREKKERFSLILESASTNQTSMYLCASRKTGGLYFGPGTRLTVT.

This clone came up once. The chain combines TRBV9 with TRBJ1-3; 7 bases fit TRBD1. Germline trimming cut 3 bases from V and 2 bases from J; bases unmatched to any gene: 8. The V gene's germline CDR1 is SGDLS and CDR2 YYNGEE. The CDR3 has 16 residues. The CDR3 DNA is TGTGCCAGCAGCGCAACTACAGGGGTACCTGGAAACACCATATATTTT. Translating it yields CASSATTGVPGNTIYF.

V and J are TRBV20-1 and TRBJ2-5, with TRBD2 identical over 7 bases. The length of the CDR3 is 14 residues. Trimming cost V 3 bases and J 2 bases; bases outside gene matches: 6. Germline V gene data show CDR1 as DFQATT and CDR2 as SNEGSKA (reference sequence). The CDR3 sequence: CSASLGEGQETQYF. The CDR3 DNA reads as TGCAGTGCTAGTTTGGGGGAGGGGCAAGAGACCCAGTACTTC.

The rearrangement joins TRBV29-1 to TRBJ2-1, with TRBD2 identical over 12 bases. From germline, CDR1 is SQVTM and CDR2 ANQGSEA. CDR3 length equals 15 residues. The V gene end was trimmed by 1 base and the J gene end by 6 bases; junction bases not matched to a gene: 4. In nucleotides, the CDR3 is TGCAGCGTTGAAGGGGGGACTAGCGGGCCCAATGAGCAGTTCTTC. It encodes CSVEGGTSGPNEQFF.

This CDR3 is CSAGDNRQPQHF. The CDR3 coding sequence is TGCAGCGCCGGGGACAATCGACAGCCCCAGCATTTT. The gene calls are TRBV29-1 and TRBJ1-5; TRBD1 is a possible D gene (6 bases). V was cut by 7 bases and J by 7 bases, with 14 bases left in between. Germline CDR1 reads SQVTM; CDR2 reads ANQGSEA. The length of the CDR3 is 12 residues.

Only one count was recorded for this clone. The V gene is TRBV5-1, the J gene TRBJ1-2, with D tentatively TRBD1 (5 bases). Germline-derived CDR1 and CDR2 are SGHRS and YFSETQ. Trimming removed 0 bases from V and 2 bases from J, with 11 bases in between. The CDR3 totals 15 residues. CDR3 nucleotide sequence: TGCGCCAGCAGCTTGGCTACAGGCGCCAACTATGGCTACACCTTC. It yields the protein CASSLATGANYGYTF.

This rearrangement joins TRBV7-2 to TRBJ2-1, with a weak D call TRBD1 (5 bases). The germline V and J ends were trimmed by 0 bases and 7 bases, with 7 bases remaining between them. CDR3 size: 13 residues. CDR1 SGHTA and CDR2 FQGNSA come from the germline V gene. CDR3 in DNA: TGTGCCAGCAGCTTAGCTTGGACAAATGAGCAGTTCTTC. Its protein product is CASSLAWTNEQFF. Combining the CDR3 with reference TRBV7-2 and TRBJ2-1 gives the whole variable domain GAGVSQSPSNKVTEKGKDVELRCDPISGHTALYWYRQSLGQGLEFLIYFQGNSAPDKSGLPSDRFSAERTGGSVSTLTIQRTQQEDSAVYLCASSLAWTNEQFFGPGTRLTVL.

This rearrangement joins TRBV21-1 to TRBJ2-1; TRBD2, the table's D call, lacks a check against the DNA. TRBV21-1 is termed a pseudogene. The CDR3 consists of 18 residues. CDR3 protein: CASSKAGLRIRLRNEQFF. CDR3 bases: TGTGCCAGCAGCAAAGCGGGACTACGGATCCGGCTACGGAATGAGCAGTTCTTC.

This clone was seen just once. This chain links TRBV2 with TRBJ1-5, with D unresolved. The CDR3 runs to 14 residues. V lost 5 bases, J lost 0 bases, and 8 bases lay in between. Germline CDR1 is SNHLY and CDR2 is FYNNEI. This CDR3 reads CASSNFYSNQPQHF. CDR3 DNA sequence: TGTGCCAGCAGTAACTTTTATAGCAATCAGCCCCAGCATTTT.

This clone appeared once. This chain links TRBV6-5 with TRBJ2-3; no clear D gene. With 6 bases removed from V and 2 bases from J, the gap between germline ends came to 9 bases. The CDR3 extends over 13 amino acids. Germline loops: CDR1 MNHEY, CDR2 SVGAGI. The CDR3 DNA reads TGTGCCAGCAGCTGGAGCCCCACAGATACGCAGTATTTT. This codes for CASSWSPTDTQYF.

V is TRBV6-1 and J is TRBJ1-1; 7 bases line up with TRBD1. The CDR3 totals 14 residues. V shed 5 bases, J shed 2 bases, and the junction held 5 bases outside the gene matches. CDR1 is MNHNS and CDR2 is SASEGT in the germline V gene. The chain's CDR3 is CASSKTGLNTEAFF. The DNA for the CDR3 is TGTGCCAGCAGTAAGACAGGGCTTAACACTGAAGCTTTCTTT.

This clone occurred once. The chain carries TRBV5-5 and TRBJ2-7; the match to TRBD2 covers 8 bases. V dropped 0 bases and J dropped 3; count of bases not matched to a gene: 5. CDR3 length: 15 residues. Germline values: CDR1 SGHKS, CDR2 YYEKEE (reference sequence). This CDR3 is CASSLVAGRIYEQYF. The CDR3 nucleotides read TGTGCCAGCAGCTTGGTAGCGGGACGGATCTACGAGCAGTACTTC.

V usage is TRBV2 and J usage is TRBJ2-2; 9 positions agree with TRBD2. V shed 2 bases and J 3 bases; nucleotides not matched to a gene: 1. CDR3 size: 15 residues. Germline V lookup: CDR1 SNHLY, CDR2 FYNNEI. In nucleotides, the CDR3 is TGTGCCAGCAGTGAACGACTAGCGGACACCGGGGAGCTGTTTTTT. Translating gives CASSERLADTGELFF. Filled out from reference TRBV2 and TRBJ2-2, the complete variable domain reads EPEVTQTPSHQVTQMGQEVILRCVPISNHLYFYWYRQILGQKVEFLVSFYNNEISEKSEIFDDQFSVERPDGSNFTLKIRSTKLEDSAMYFCASSERLADTGELFFGEGSRLTVL.

The chain has TRBV6-5 and TRBJ2-7; a weak D match, TRBD1 (6 bases). Trimming cost V 9 bases and J 3 bases, with 21 bases left between them. Germline CDR1 reads MNHEY; CDR2 reads SVGAGI. The CDR3 loop spans 15 amino acids. The CDR3 DNA is TGTGCCAGTTCCTCCAGGGGACACACGAACTACGAGCAGTACTTC. Amino acid sequence: CASSSRGHTNYEQYF.

The chain recombines TRBV5-1 with TRBJ2-1; 7 bases are shared with TRBD2. The CDR3 contains 14 residues. V shed 1 base, J shed 4 bases, and the junction held 2 bases outside the gene matches. The germline V gene has CDR1 SGHRS and CDR2 YFSETQ. In nucleotides, the CDR3 is TGCGCCAGCAGCTTGCCTAGCGGTTACAATGAGCAGTTCTTC. Translated: CASSLPSGYNEQFF.

V is TRBV7-2 and J is TRBJ1-2, with TRBD1 matching 7 bases. The V segment lost 4 bases and the J segment 8 bases; nucleotides outside the gene matches: 13. The CDR3 has 15 amino acids. Looked up from germline, CDR1 is SGHTA and CDR2 is FQGNSA. For the CDR3, the DNA is TGTGCCAGCAGCTCAGTGGGGAGACAGGGTCGGGGCTACACCTTC. It yields the protein CASSSVGRQGRGYTF.

This clone turned up a few times. V and J are TRBV25-1 and TRBJ2-7, with TRBD1 matching 7 bases. The germline CDR1 and CDR2 sequences are MGHDK and SYGVNS. Germline trimming cut 2 bases from V and 2 bases from J; bases unmatched to any gene: 12. The CDR3 runs to 17 residues. The CDR3 protein is CASSEGRTGLPPYEQYF. CDR3 coding DNA: TGTGCCAGCAGTGAAGGTCGGACAGGCCTGCCGCCCTACGAGCAGTACTTC.

The J gene is TRBJ1-3, the V gene TRBV18, with D perhaps matching TRBD1 (5 bases). Germline V gene data show CDR1 as KGHSH and CDR2 as LQKENI. Trimming cost V 4 bases and J 8 bases, with 15 bases left between them. The CDR3 consists of 14 residues. The CDR3 loop reads CASSQGPPEYTIYF. CDR3 DNA sequence: TGTGCCAGCTCACAGGGGCCACCAGAGTACACCATATATTTT.

This chain connects TRBV10-2 to TRBJ2-1; tentatively, D is TRBD2 (5 bases). This CDR3 has 13 residues. The germline V and J ends were trimmed by 3 bases and 6 bases, with 9 bases remaining between them. Germline-derived CDR1 and CDR2 are WSHSY and SAAADI. The CDR3 coding sequence is TGCGCCAGCAGTGACCGAGGAGGCAATGAGCAGTTCTTC. Protein sequence: CASSDRGGNEQFF.

The rearrangement joins TRBV5-1 to TRBJ1-3; D is unclear. Trimming removed 0 bases from V and 0 bases from J, with 13 bases in between. The length of the CDR3 is 17 residues. CDR1 is SGHRS and CDR2 is YFSETQ in the germline V gene. The CDR3 region is CASSLVGYGDSGNTIYF. The CDR3 DNA reads TGCGCCAGCAGCTTGGTCGGTTACGGGGACTCTGGAAACACCATATATTTT.

The chain carries TRBV5-1 and TRBJ2-1; possibly TRBD1 for D (6 bases). Between the trimmed V and J ends, which lost 8 bases and 10 bases, there was a span of 19 bases. The CDR3 sequence is 13 residues long. Germline-derived CDR1 and CDR2 are SGHRS and YFSETQ. The CDR3 loop reads CASAGTSNREQFF. CDR3 in DNA: TGCGCCAGTGCCGGGACATCCAATAGGGAGCAGTTCTTC. Supplemented by reference TRBV5-1 and TRBJ2-1, the full variable domain reads KAGVTQTPRYLIKTRGQQVTLSCSPISGHRSVSWYQQTPGQGLQFLFEYFSETQRNKGNFPGRFSGRQFSNSRSEMNVSTLELGDSALYLCASAGTSNREQFFGPGTRLTVL.

V gene TRBV6-5 combines with J gene TRBJ1-5, with 7 bases matching TRBD1. V lost 8 bases to trimming and J lost 3 bases; unmatched junction nucleotides: 4. Germline V lookup: CDR1 MNHEY, CDR2 SVGAGI. CDR3 length equals 13 residues. CDR3 sequence: CASRTGDNQPQHF. CDR3 sequence (DNA): TGTGCCAGCCGGACAGGTGACAATCAGCCCCAGCATTTT.